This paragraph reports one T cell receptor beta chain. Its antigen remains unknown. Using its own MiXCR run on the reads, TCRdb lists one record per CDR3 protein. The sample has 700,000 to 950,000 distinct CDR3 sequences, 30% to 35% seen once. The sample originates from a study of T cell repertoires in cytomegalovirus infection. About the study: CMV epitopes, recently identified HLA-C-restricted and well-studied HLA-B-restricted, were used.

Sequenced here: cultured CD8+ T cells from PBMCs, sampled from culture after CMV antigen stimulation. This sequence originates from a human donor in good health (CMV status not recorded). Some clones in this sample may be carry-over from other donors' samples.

CDR3 amino acids: CAISGSQGPTDTQYF. The CDR3 DNA follows: TGTGCCATCAGTGGATCACAGGGGCCCACAGATACGCAGTATTTT. V usage is TRBV10-3 and J usage is TRBJ2-3, with 7 positions matching TRBD1. Germline V gene lookup returns CDR1 ENHRY and CDR2 SYGVKD. This CDR3 has 15 amino acids. V dropped 4 bases and J dropped 2; count of bases not matched to a gene: 6.